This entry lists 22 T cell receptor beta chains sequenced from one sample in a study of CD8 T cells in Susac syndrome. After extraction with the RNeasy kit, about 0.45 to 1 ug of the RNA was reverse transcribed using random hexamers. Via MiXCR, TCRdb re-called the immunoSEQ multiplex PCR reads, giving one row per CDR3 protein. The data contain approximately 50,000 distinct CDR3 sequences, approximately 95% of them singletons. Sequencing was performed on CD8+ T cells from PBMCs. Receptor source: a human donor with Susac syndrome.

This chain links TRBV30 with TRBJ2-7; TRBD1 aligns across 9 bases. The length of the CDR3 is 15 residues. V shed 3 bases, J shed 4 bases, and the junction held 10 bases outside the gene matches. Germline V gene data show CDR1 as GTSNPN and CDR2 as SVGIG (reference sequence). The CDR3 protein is CAWSLHRDREYEQYF. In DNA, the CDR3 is TGTGCCTGGAGCCTACACCGGGACAGGGAATACGAGCAGTACTTC.

The CDR3 DNA sequence: TGTGCCAGCGAGCTTGGAAACACCATATATTTT. Residues: CASELGNTIYF. The chain couples TRBV25-1 to TRBJ1-3; no reliable D call. V dropped 8 bases and J dropped 3 bases, with 5 bases sitting between them. CDR3 length: 11 amino acids. Germline loops: CDR1 MGHDK, CDR2 SYGVNS.

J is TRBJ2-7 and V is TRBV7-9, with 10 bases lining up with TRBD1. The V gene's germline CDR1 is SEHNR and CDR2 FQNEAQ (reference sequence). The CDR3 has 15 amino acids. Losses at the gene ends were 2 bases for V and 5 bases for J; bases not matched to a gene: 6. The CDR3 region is CASSLSGTGDDEQYF. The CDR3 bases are TGTGCCAGCAGCTTAAGTGGGACAGGGGACGACGAGCAGTACTTC.

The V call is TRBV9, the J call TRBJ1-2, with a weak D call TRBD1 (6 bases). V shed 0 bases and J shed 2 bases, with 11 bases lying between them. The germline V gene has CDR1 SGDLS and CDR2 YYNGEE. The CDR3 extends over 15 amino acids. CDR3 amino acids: CASSVDSGANYGYTF. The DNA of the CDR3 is TGTGCCAGCAGCGTAGATTCGGGGGCCAACTATGGCTACACCTTC. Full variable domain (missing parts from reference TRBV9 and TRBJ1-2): DSGVTQTPKHLITATGQRVTLRCSPRSGDLSVYWYQQSLDQGLQFLIQYYNGEERAKGNILERFSAQQFPDLHSELNLSSLELGDSALYFCASSVDSGANYGYTFGSGTRLTVV.

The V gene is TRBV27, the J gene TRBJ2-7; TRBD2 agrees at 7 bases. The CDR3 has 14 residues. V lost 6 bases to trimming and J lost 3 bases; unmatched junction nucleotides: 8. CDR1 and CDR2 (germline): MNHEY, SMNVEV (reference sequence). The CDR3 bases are TGTGCCAGCAGAATCGGGACTACGAACTACGAGCAGTACTTC. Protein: CASRIGTTNYEQYF.

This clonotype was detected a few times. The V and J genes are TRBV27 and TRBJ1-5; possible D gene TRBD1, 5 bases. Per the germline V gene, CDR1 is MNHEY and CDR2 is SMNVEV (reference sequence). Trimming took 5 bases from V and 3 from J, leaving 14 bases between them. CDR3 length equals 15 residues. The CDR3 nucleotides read TGTGCCAGCAGTATCCGGGGCCTAATCAATCAGCCCCAGCATTTT. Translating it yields CASSIRGLINQPQHF.

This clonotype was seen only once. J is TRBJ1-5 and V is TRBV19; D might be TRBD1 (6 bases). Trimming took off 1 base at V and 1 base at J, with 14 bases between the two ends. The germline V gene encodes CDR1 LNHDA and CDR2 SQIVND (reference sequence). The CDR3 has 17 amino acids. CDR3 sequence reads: CASSIGGGPPSNQPQHF. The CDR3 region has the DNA TGTGCCAGTAGTATAGGGGGGGGCCCACCAAGCAATCAGCCCCAGCATTTT.

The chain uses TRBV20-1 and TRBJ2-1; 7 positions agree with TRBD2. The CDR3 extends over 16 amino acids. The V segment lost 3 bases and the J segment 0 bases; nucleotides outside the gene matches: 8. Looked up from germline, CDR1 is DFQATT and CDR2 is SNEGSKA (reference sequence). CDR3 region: CSARGGVLSSYNEQFF. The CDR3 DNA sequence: TGCAGTGCTAGGGGGGGGGTTCTAAGCTCCTACAATGAGCAGTTCTTC.

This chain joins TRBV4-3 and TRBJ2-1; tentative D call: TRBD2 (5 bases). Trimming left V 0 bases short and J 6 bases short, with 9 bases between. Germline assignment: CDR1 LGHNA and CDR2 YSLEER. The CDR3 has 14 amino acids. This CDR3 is CASSQDREGNEQFF. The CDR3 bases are TGCGCCAGCAGCCAAGATCGAGAGGGCAATGAGCAGTTCTTC.

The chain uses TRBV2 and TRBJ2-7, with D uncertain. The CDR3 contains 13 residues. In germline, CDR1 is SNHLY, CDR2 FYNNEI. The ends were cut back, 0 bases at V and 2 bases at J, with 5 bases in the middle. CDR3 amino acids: CASSEALTYEQYF. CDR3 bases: TGTGCCAGCAGTGAAGCGCTAACCTACGAGCAGTACTTC.

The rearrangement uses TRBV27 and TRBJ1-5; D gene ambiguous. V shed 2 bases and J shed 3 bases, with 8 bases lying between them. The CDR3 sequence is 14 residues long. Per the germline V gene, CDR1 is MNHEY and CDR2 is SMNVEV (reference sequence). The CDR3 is CASSLVGHNQPQHF. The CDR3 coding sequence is TGTGCCAGCAGTTTAGTGGGCCACAATCAGCCCCAGCATTTT.

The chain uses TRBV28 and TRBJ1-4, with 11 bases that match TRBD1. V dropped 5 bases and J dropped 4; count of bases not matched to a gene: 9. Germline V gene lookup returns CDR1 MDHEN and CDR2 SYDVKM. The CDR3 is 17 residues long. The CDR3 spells CASSIMRTGGFNEKLFF. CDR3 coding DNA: TGTGCCAGCAGTATAATGAGGACAGGGGGCTTTAATGAAAAACTGTTTTTT.

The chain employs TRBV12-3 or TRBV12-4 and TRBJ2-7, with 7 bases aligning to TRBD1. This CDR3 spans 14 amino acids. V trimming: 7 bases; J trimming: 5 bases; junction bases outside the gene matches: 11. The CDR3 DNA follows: TGTGCCAGCACCTCGACAGGGCTCGGAAACGAGCAGTACTTC. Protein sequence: CASTSTGLGNEQYF.

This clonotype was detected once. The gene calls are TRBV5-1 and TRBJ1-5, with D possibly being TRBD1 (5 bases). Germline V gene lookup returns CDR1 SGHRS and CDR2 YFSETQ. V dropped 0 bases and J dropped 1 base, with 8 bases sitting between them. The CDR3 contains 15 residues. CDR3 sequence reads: CASSLGQTSNQPQHF. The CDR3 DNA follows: TGCGCCAGCAGCTTGGGACAGACAAGCAATCAGCCCCAGCATTTT.

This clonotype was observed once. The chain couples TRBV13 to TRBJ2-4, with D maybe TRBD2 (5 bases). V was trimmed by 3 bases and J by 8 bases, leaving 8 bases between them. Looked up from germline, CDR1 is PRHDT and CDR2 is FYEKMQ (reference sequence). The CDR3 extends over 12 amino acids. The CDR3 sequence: CASSFRRDIQYF. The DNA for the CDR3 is TGTGCCAGCAGCTTCCGGCGGGACATTCAGTACTTC.

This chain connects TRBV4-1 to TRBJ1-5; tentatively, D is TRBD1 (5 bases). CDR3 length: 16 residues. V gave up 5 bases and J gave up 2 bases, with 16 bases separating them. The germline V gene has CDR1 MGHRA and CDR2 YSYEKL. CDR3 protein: CASSSPVARGNQPQHF. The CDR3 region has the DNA TGCGCCAGCAGCTCCCCTGTAGCCAGGGGCAATCAGCCCCAGCATTTT.

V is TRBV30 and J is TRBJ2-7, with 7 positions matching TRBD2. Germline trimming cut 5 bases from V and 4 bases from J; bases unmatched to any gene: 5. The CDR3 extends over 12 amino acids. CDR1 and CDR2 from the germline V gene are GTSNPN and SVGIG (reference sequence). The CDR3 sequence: CAWGGDQYEQYF. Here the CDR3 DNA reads TGTGCCTGGGGGGGGGATCAGTACGAGCAGTACTTC.

The DNA for the CDR3 is TGTGCCAGCAGCTTATTTGGGCAGAACACTGAAGCTTTCTTT. It codes for CASSLFGQNTEAFF. The chain carries TRBV7-9 and TRBJ1-1; D remains ambiguous. CDR1 and CDR2 from the germline V gene are SEHNR and FQNEAQ (reference sequence). V lost 2 bases and J lost 1, with 8 bases in between. The CDR3 totals 14 residues.

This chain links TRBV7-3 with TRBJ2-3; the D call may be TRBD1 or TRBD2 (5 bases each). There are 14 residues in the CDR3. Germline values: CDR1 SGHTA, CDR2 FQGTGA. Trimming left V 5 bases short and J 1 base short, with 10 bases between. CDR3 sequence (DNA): TGTGCCAGCAGCGAGTGGGACGGCACAGATACGCAGTATTTT. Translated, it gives CASSEWDGTDTQYF.

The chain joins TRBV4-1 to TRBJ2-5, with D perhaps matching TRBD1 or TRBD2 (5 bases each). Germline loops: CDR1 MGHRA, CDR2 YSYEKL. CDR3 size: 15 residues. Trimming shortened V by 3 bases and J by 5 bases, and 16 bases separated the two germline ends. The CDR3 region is CASSQTPQGPETQYF. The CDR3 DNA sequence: TGCGCCAGCAGCCAGACCCCTCAGGGACCCGAGACCCAGTACTTC.

The CDR3 is CASSGDQETQYF. The CDR3 DNA reads TGTGCCAGCAGTGGCGATCAAGAGACCCAGTACTTC. V gene TRBV12-3 or TRBV12-4 combines with J gene TRBJ2-5; D is undetermined. CDR3 length equals 12 residues. Trimming shortened V by 5 bases and J by 2 bases, and 6 bases separated the two germline ends.

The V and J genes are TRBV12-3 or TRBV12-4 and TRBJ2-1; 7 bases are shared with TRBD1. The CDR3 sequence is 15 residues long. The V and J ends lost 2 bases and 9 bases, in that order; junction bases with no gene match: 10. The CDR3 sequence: CASSLKGAIVREQFF. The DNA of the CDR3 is TGTGCCAGCAGTTTAAAGGGGGCGATCGTGCGTGAGCAGTTCTTC.